This TCR beta chain was observed in a study of response to subunit inactivated influenza vaccine. The study, taken as a whole, reports: Authors suggested few new T cells are recruited by each seasonal influenza vaccination.

MiXCR was run by TCRdb on the RT-PCR reads, yielding one entry per CDR3 protein. The table records 400,000 to 650,000 distinct CDR3 sequences, about 7.2% of them present only once. Of note for this clonotype: Its antigen remains unknown.

Germline assignment: CDR1 SEHNR and CDR2 FQNEAQ (reference sequence). The CDR3 spans 14 residues. Trimming took off 0 bases at V and 8 bases at J, with 11 bases between the two ends. The clonotype comes from a man aged 45 to 75 who received an inactivated influenza vaccine. Source: PBMCs from blood, taken about 23 months after vaccination. The chain employs TRBV7-9 and TRBJ2-1; D gene unclear. The DNA of the CDR3 is TGTGCCAGCAGCTTAGCCTCAACTGTCCATGAGCAGTTCTTC. Translated: CASSLASTVHEQFF.